The clone carrying this T cell receptor beta chain was detected only a few times. These data belong to a study of early T cells in non-severe SARS-CoV-2 infection. Background on the study: The sequenced material was bulk RNA from unsorted whole blood, and its chains were unpaired.

Attachment of unique molecular identifiers to individual cDNA molecules was performed. In TCRdb, the 5' RACE reads were re-called with MiXCR into one record per CDR3 protein. The table shows tens of thousands of distinct CDR3 sequences, with 9.5% to 15% occurring only once. Sequenced: whole blood. This receptor was obtained from an adult who was a healthcare worker with PCR-confirmed SARS-CoV-2 infection or an uninfected control (not recorded which).

The CDR3 DNA sequence: TGTGCCAGCAAAGACAGCTACCAGCCCCAGCATTTT. It specifies CASKDSYQPQHF. The chain uses TRBV12-3 or TRBV12-4 and TRBJ1-5, with D tentatively TRBD1 (5 bases). V lost 7 bases and J lost 7, with 11 bases in between. The CDR3 covers 12 residues.